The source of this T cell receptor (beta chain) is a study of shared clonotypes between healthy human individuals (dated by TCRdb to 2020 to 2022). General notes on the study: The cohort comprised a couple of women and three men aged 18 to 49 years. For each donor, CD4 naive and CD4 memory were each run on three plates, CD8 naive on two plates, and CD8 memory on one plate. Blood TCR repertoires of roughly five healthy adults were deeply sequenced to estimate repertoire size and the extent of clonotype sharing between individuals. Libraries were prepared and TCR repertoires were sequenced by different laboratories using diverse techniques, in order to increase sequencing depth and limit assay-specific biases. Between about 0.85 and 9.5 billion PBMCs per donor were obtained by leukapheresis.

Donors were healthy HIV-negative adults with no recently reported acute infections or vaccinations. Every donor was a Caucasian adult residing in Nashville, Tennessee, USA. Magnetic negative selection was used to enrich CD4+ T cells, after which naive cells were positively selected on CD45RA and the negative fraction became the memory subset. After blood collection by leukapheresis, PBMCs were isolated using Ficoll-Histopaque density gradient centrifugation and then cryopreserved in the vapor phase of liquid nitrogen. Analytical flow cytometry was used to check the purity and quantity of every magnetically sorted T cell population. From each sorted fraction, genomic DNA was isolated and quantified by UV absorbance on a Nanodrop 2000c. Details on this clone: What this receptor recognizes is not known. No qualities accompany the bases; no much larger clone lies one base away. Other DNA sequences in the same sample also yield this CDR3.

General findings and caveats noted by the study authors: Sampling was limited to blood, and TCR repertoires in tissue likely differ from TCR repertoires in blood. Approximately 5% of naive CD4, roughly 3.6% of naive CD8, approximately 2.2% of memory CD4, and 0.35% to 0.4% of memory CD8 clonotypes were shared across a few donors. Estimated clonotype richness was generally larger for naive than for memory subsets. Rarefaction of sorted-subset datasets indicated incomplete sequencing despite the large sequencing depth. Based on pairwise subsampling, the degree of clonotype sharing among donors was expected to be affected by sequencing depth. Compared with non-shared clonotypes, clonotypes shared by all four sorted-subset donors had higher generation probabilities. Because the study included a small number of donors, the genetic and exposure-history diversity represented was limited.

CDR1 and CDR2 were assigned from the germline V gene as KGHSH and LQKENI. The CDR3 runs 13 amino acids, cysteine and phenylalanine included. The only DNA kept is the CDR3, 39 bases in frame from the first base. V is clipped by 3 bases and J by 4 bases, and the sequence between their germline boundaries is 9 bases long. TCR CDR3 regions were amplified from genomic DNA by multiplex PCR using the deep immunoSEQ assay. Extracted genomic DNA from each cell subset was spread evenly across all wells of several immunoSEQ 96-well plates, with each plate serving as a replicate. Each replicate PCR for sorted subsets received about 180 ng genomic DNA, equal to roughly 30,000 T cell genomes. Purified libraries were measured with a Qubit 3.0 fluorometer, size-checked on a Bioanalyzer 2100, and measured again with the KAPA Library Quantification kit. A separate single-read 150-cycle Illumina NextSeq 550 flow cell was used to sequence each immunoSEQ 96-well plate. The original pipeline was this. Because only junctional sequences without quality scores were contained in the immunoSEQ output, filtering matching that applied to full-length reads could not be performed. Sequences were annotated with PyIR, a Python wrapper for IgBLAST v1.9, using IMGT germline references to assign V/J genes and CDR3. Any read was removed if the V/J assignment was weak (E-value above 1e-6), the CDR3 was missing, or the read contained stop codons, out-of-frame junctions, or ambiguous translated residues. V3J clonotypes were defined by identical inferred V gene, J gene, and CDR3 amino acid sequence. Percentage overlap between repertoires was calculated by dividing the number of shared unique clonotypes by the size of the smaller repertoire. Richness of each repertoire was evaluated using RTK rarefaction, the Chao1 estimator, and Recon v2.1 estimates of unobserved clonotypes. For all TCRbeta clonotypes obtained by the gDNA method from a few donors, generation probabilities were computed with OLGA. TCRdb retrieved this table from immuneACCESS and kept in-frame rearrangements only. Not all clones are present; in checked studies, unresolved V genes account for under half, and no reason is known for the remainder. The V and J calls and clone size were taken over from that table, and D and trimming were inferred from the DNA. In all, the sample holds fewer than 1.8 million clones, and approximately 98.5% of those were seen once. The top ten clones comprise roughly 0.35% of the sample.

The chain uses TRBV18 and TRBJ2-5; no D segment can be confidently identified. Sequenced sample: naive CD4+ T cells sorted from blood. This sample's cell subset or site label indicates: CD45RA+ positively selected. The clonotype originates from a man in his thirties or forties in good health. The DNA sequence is TGTGCCAGCTCACCTCTAGGGCGAGAGACCCAGTACTTC. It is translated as CASSPLGRETQYF.